What follows is one TCR beta chain and its context. This entry belongs to a study of blood T cell repertoires in COVID-19. Across the study: Acute and convalescent COVID-19 samples came from the United States, Italy and Spain. T cells, B-cell-depleted T cells, or PBMCs supplied cDNA or gDNA.

As processed by the authors: From reference gene primer amplification, estimates of nucleated cell counts were derived. Data came from immunoSEQ multiplex PCR; TCRdb stores just in-frame clones and leaves some out. That table supplies the V and J calls and clone size; D and trimming were determined from the DNA. The sample has fewer than 300,000 clones, 85% to 90% seen once. The sample consisted of peripheral blood. The sequence was obtained from a woman aged 40 to 55 who had recovered from COVID-19.

CDR3 DNA: TGTGCCAGCAGTGAATTCCGGCAGGGAGGCTATGGCTACACCTTC. Translation gives CASSEFRQGGYGYTF. The chain couples TRBV6-1 to TRBJ1-2; a weak D match, TRBD1 (5 bases). V was clipped by 2 bases and J by 4 bases, with 14 bases between them. The CDR3 length is 15 residues. Germline V gene lookup returns CDR1 MNHNS and CDR2 SASEGT.